The 14 T cell receptor beta chains below were found in one sample sequenced in a study of T cell responses to AZD1222 COVID-19 vaccine. TCRdb's copy holds only in-frame clones and misses some; the assay was immunoSEQ multiplex PCR. The profile shows some 120,000 clones, about 85% of them singletons. Specimen: peripheral blood, collected 28 days after the second AZD1222 dose. These receptors were collected from an adult who received the AZD1222 COVID-19 vaccine.

The rearrangement links TRBV30 to TRBJ2-5; D gene unclear. Looked up from germline, CDR1 is GTSNPN and CDR2 is SVGIG (reference sequence). Deletions cut 3 bases from V and 4 bases from J, with 15 bases between. This CDR3 is built from 14 residues. The CDR3 reads CAWRFWADGETQYF. The CDR3 coding sequence is TGTGCCTGGAGATTTTGGGCCGACGGAGAGACCCAGTACTTC.

The rearrangement links TRBV28 to TRBJ1-2; D gene unclear. Trimming removed 4 bases at V and 7 bases at J, with 10 bases between. CDR3 length equals 12 residues. CDR1 is MDHEN, CDR2 SYDVKM, per germline. CDR3 in DNA: TGTGCCAGCAGTTCGACAATCCGTGGCTACACCTTC. It translates to CASSSTIRGYTF.

J is TRBJ2-7 and V is TRBV18, with 9 bases identical to TRBD1. The CDR3 loop spans 15 amino acids. CDR1 and CDR2 from the germline V gene are KGHSH and LQKENI. The junction had 6 bases not matched to a gene; V was cut back by 3 bases and J by 3 bases. DNA for the CDR3: TGTGCCAGCTCACCTCCGAGGGGACAGGGCTACGAGCAGTACTTC. It encodes CASSPPRGQGYEQYF.

The chain couples TRBV25-1 to TRBJ1-1; D uncertain. Germline V lookup: CDR1 MGHDK, CDR2 SYGVNS. The CDR3 has 14 residues. V shed 0 bases and J shed 2 bases, with 7 bases lying between them. In DNA form, the CDR3 reads TGTGCCAGCAGTGAATACGGTCTAAACACTGAAGCTTTCTTT. It is translated as CASSEYGLNTEAFF.

This chain uses TRBV12-3 or TRBV12-4 with TRBJ2-1; unclear D gene. This CDR3 is built from 12 residues. Trimming took 1 base from V and 4 from J, leaving 2 bases between them. The CDR3 protein is CASSLGYNEQFF. CDR3 bases: TGTGCCAGCAGTTTAGGGTACAATGAGCAGTTCTTC.

This clone was seen once. CDR3 nucleotides: TGTGCCAGCTCACCACTAAGGGGCATATCGAGTGGAAACACCATATATTTT. Translated: CASSPLRGISSGNTIYF. The chain recombines TRBV18 with TRBJ1-3; perhaps TRBD1 as D (5 bases). V shed 1 base and J shed 3 bases, with 16 bases lying between them. The CDR3 is 17 residues long. Per germline, CDR1 KGHSH and CDR2 LQKENI.

Worth noting for this clone: This sample also contains other DNA sequences that code for the same CDR3. The chain couples TRBV19 to TRBJ1-5; D gene ambiguous. Trimming took off 0 bases at V and 0 bases at J, with 12 bases between the two ends. The germline CDR1 and CDR2 sequences are LNHDA and SQIVND (reference sequence). This CDR3 has 17 amino acids. CDR3 residues: CASSIDRRVYSNQPQHF. The CDR3 nucleotides read TGTGCCAGTAGTATAGACCGACGGGTATATAGCAATCAGCCCCAGCATTTT.

The chain has TRBV6-6 and TRBJ2-3, with 10 bases matching TRBD1. J gave up 2 bases and V 10 bases, and 12 bases lay outside the gene matches. Germline-derived CDR1 and CDR2 are MNHNY and SVGAGI (reference sequence). This CDR3 has 16 residues. CDR3 protein: CATKKGTGAFTDTQYF. CDR3 bases: TGTGCCACAAAAAAGGGGACAGGGGCCTTCACAGATACGCAGTATTTT.

V usage is TRBV7-9 and J usage is TRBJ2-7, with D possibly TRBD2 on 5 matching bases. Trimming cost V 5 bases and J 3 bases, with 11 bases left between them. Germline assignment: CDR1 SEHNR and CDR2 FQNEAQ (reference sequence). CDR3 length: 13 residues. The chain's CDR3 is CASSRIGSYEQYF. The CDR3 DNA is TGTGCCAGCAGCCGTATAGGGAGCTACGAGCAGTACTTC.

The genes are TRBV5-1 and TRBJ1-4; a weak D match, TRBD1 (5 bases). CDR3 length: 13 amino acids. V was trimmed by 0 bases and J by 8 bases, leaving 8 bases between them. From germline, CDR1 is SGHRS and CDR2 YFSETQ. The CDR3 sequence: CASSLVGTEKLFF. The CDR3 DNA follows: TGCGCCAGCAGCTTGGTTGGGACCGAAAAACTGTTTTTT.

The gene calls are TRBV4-1 and TRBJ1-6; D ambiguous. Germline CDR1 reads MGHRA; CDR2 reads YSYEKL. The V and J ends lost 4 bases and 0 bases respectively, with 13 bases between them. The CDR3 extends over 17 amino acids. The CDR3 reads CASSPPRSSSYNSPLHF. DNA of the CDR3: TGCGCCAGCAGCCCCCCTAGGTCGAGCTCCTATAATTCACCCCTCCACTTT.

The chain is built from TRBV14 and TRBJ1-1, with a possible D match to TRBD1 (6 bases). Trimming left V 2 bases short and J 8 bases short, with 18 bases between. Germline loops: CDR1 SGHDN, CDR2 FVKESK. This CDR3 contains 15 residues. The CDR3 loop is CASSQPPGHVKEAFF. CDR3 coding DNA: TGTGCCAGCAGCCAACCTCCGGGACATGTTAAAGAAGCTTTCTTT.

A few counts support this clone. The chain employs TRBV30 and TRBJ1-1, with D hard to call. V gave up 2 bases and J gave up 1 base, with 8 bases separating them. There are 13 residues in the CDR3. CDR1 is GTSNPN, CDR2 SVGIG, per germline (reference sequence). CDR3 in DNA: TGTGCCTGGAGTCGCGGGAGGAACACTGAAGCTTTCTTT. It is translated as CAWSRGRNTEAFF.

The chain couples TRBV6-1 to TRBJ1-5, with D uncertain. The CDR3 has 17 amino acids. Germline lookup yields CDR1 MNHNS and CDR2 SASEGT. V lost 3 bases and J lost 2, with 17 bases in between. The CDR3 sequence is CASSDRITRYGNQPQHF. For the CDR3, the DNA is TGTGCCAGCAGTGATCGAATTACGAGGTATGGCAATCAGCCCCAGCATTTT.